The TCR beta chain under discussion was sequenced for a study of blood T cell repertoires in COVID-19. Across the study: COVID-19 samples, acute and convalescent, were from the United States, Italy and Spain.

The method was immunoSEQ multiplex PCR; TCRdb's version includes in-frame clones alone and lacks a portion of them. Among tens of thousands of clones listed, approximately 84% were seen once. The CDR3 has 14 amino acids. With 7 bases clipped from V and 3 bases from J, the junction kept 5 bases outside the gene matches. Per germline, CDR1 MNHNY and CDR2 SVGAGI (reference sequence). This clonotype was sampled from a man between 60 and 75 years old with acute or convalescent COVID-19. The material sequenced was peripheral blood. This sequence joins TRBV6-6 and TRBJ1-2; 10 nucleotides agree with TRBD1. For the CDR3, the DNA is TGTGCCAGCACCCGGGGGACAGGGGACTATGGCTACACCTTC. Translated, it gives CASTRGTGDYGYTF.